Shown below are 22 T cell receptor beta chains from a single sample sequenced in a study of cytomegalovirus exposure and HLA in healthy donors. PCR employed 60 Vbeta and 13 Jbeta primers. Assay: immunoSEQ multiplex PCR; the TCRdb copy retains only in-frame clones and omits some. Altogether 150,000 to 200,000 clones are present, approximately 80% being singletons, with the ten largest covering 5.5% to 7.5%. Sequencing used PBMCs. Every receptor here comes from a woman aged 40 to 50 in good health and CMV-seropositive.

This clone was counted between two and nine times. The V call is TRBV6-1, the J call TRBJ1-6; D is undetermined. Germline CDR1 MNHNS, CDR2 SASEGT. V was shortened by 3 bases and J by 9 bases, with 12 bases between the two germline ends. The CDR3 length is 14 residues. The CDR3 sequence: CASSDSGLVSPLHF. The CDR3 DNA follows: TGTGCCAGCAGTGACAGCGGATTGGTTTCACCCCTCCACTTT.

This clone was recorded a few times. One end of the junction varies from germline; a read error may be responsible. This chain links TRBV6-1 with TRBJ2-6; perhaps TRBD1 as D (5 bases). CDR1 and CDR2 (germline): MNHNS, SASEGT. This CDR3 has 14 residues. CDR3 sequence (DNA): TGTGCCAGCAGTGGACACTCTGGGGCCAACGGCCTGACTTTC. Protein product: CASSGHSGANGLTF.

The sample holds one count of this clone. The rearrangement joins TRBV28 to TRBJ1-4; no reliable D call. The CDR3 has 14 amino acids. The V end was cut by 5 bases, the J end by 3 bases, with 10 bases between. From germline, CDR1 is MDHEN and CDR2 SYDVKM. CDR3 sequence reads: CASSAGGPNEKLFF. For the CDR3, the DNA is TGTGCCAGCAGTGCGGGCGGACCTAATGAAAAACTGTTTTTT.

This clone appeared a single time. J is TRBJ1-5 and V is TRBV6-1; TRBD1 matches 7 bases. Germline V CDR1 and CDR2: MNHNS, SASEGT. CDR3 length equals 13 residues. V was pared by 5 bases and J by 7 bases, with 5 bases of the junction left unmatched. The CDR3 nucleotides are TGTGCCAGCAGTCCGGACAGGTTGCAGCCCCAGCATTTT. Translating it yields CASSPDRLQPQHF.

CDR3 in DNA: TGTGCCAGCAGTTTACGTGGACAGGGATCAACCGGGGAGCTGTTTTTT. Its protein product is CASSLRGQGSTGELFF. The chain joins TRBV27 to TRBJ2-2; 8 positions match TRBD1. Germline CDR1 reads MNHEY; CDR2 reads SMNVEV (reference sequence). Germline trimming cut 2 bases from V and 5 bases from J; bases unmatched to any gene: 7. The CDR3 contains 16 residues.

This clone was seen a few times. The chain employs TRBV15 and TRBJ2-1, with D possibly TRBD2 on 6 matching bases. The CDR3 contains 15 residues. V was pared by 2 bases and J by 7 bases, with 15 bases between. Germline lookup yields CDR1 LNHNV and CDR2 YYDKDF (reference sequence). CDR3 sequence (DNA): TGTGCCACCAGCAGAAGACTAGGACCCTCGAATGAGCAGTTCTTC. Amino acids: CATSRRLGPSNEQFF. Combining the CDR3 with reference TRBV15 and TRBJ2-1 gives the whole variable domain DAMVIQNPRYQVTQFGKPVTLSCSQTLNHNVMYWYQQKSSQAPKLLFHYYDKDFNNEADTPDNFQSRRPNTSFCFLDIRSPGLGDTAMYLCATSRRLGPSNEQFFGPGTRLTVL.

The genes are TRBV5-4 and TRBJ2-2; TRBD2 agrees at 7 bases. V dropped 2 bases and J dropped 5; count of bases not matched to a gene: 3. The germline CDR1 and CDR2 sequences are SGHNT and YYREEE (reference sequence). The CDR3 is 14 residues long. The CDR3 DNA is TGTGCCAGCAGCTTTAGCGGGTTTACCGGGGAGCTGTTTTTT. It is translated as CASSFSGFTGELFF.

J is TRBJ2-7 and V is TRBV4-3, with D perhaps TRBD2 (5 bases). Germline CDR1 LGHNA, CDR2 YSLEER. Between the trimmed V and J ends, which lost 0 bases and 1 base, there was a span of 10 bases. The CDR3 runs to 15 residues. For the CDR3, the DNA is TGCGCCAGCAGCCAAGATTCCCTAGCTTCCTACGAGCAGTACTTC. Translating gives CASSQDSLASYEQYF.

The chain carries TRBV5-1 and TRBJ1-3, with a possible D match to TRBD1 (5 bases). This CDR3 region has 14 residues. CDR1 is SGHRS and CDR2 is YFSETQ in the germline V gene. Trimming stripped 4 bases from V and 1 base from J, with 9 bases between. The CDR3 sequence is CASSQGTSGNTIYF. In DNA form, the CDR3 reads TGCGCCAGCAGCCAAGGGACTTCTGGAAACACCATATATTTT. The full variable domain, rest sourced from reference TRBV5-1 and TRBJ1-3, is KAGVTQTPRYLIKTRGQQVTLSCSPISGHRSVSWYQQTPGQGLQFLFEYFSETQRNKGNFPGRFSGRQFSNSRSEMNVSTLELGDSALYLCASSQGTSGNTIYFGEGSWLTVV.

The V gene is TRBV5-4, the J gene TRBJ1-2; 11 bases fit TRBD1. CDR1 is SGHNT and CDR2 is YYREEE in the germline V gene (reference sequence). The CDR3 loop spans 15 amino acids. Trimming removed 4 bases from V and 7 bases from J; junction bases left unmatched: 9. CDR3 sequence reads: CASSTRTGGVIGYTF. CDR3 in DNA: TGTGCCAGCAGCACCCGGACAGGGGGCGTCATTGGCTACACCTTC.

The chain combines TRBV7-9 with TRBJ1-5; D may be TRBD1 (5 bases). The V and J ends lost 1 base and 9 bases respectively, with 22 bases between them. CDR1 and CDR2 from the germline V gene are SEHNR and FQNEAQ (reference sequence). There are 17 residues in the CDR3. DNA of the CDR3: TGTGCCAGCAGCTTAGTCACGGGAGGGGCACATCTTTCGCCCCAGCATTTT. It is translated as CASSLVTGGAHLSPQHF.

A remark on this clone: Distinct nucleotide sequences in the sample also encode this CDR3. The J gene is TRBJ2-3, the V gene TRBV6-5, with TRBD2 matching over 11 bases. CDR3 size: 15 residues. V shed 5 bases, J shed 2 bases, and the junction held 3 bases outside the gene matches. Germline CDR1 reads MNHEY; CDR2 reads SVGAGI. The chain's CDR3 is CASSLAGGNTDTQYF. The CDR3 DNA sequence: TGTGCCAGCAGTCTAGCGGGGGGCAACACAGATACGCAGTATTTT.

Only a few counts were recorded for this clone. The chain carries TRBV19 and TRBJ2-7; D call uncertain. Germline lookup yields CDR1 LNHDA and CDR2 SQIVND (reference sequence). The germline V and J ends were trimmed by 5 bases and 2 bases, with 16 bases remaining between them. This CDR3 region has 15 residues. The CDR3 region is CASSSTTSSTYEQYF. CDR3 bases: TGTGCCAGTAGTTCCACCACTTCAAGTACCTACGAGCAGTACTTC.

The CDR3 region is CASSQGFRGEQYF. CDR3 nucleotides: TGTGCCAGCAGCCAAGGATTCCGGGGGGAGCAGTACTTC. The chain carries TRBV4-2 and TRBJ2-7; possibly TRBD2 for D (6 bases). V lost 1 base and J lost 7, with 11 bases in between. The germline gives CDR1 LGHNA, CDR2 YNFKEQ. The length of the CDR3 is 13 residues.

The V gene is TRBV30, the J gene TRBJ1-1; TRBD1 is a possible D gene (5 bases). Trimming took 4 bases from V and 2 from J, leaving 8 bases between them. The CDR3 consists of 12 residues. Germline V gene data show CDR1 as GTSNPN and CDR2 as SVGIG (reference sequence). The CDR3 bases are TGTGCCTGGAACAGGAAAAACACTGAAGCTTTCTTT. Translating it yields CAWNRKNTEAFF.

This clone was seen only a few times. This rearrangement joins TRBV7-2 to TRBJ2-7; 10 nucleotides line up with TRBD2. Germline V gene sequence: CDR1 SGHTA, CDR2 FQGNSA. This CDR3 spans 14 amino acids. J gave up 4 bases and V 4 bases, and 4 bases lay outside the gene matches. The CDR3: CASSSAGGRYEQYF. Here the CDR3 DNA reads TGTGCCAGCAGCTCAGCGGGGGGGAGGTACGAGCAGTACTTC.

This clone appeared a few times. This chain links TRBV11-2 with TRBJ1-1, with 7 bases identical to TRBD1. Per the germline V gene, CDR1 is SGHAT and CDR2 is FQNNGV. The CDR3 loop spans 13 amino acids. J lost 4 bases, V lost 8 bases, and 7 bases had no gene match. CDR3 amino acids: CASYAAGGTEAFF. DNA of the CDR3: TGTGCCAGCTATGCGGCAGGGGGCACTGAAGCTTTCTTT.

V gene TRBV19 combines with J gene TRBJ1-2; 8 bases map to TRBD1. From germline, CDR1 is LNHDA and CDR2 SQIVND (reference sequence). This CDR3 spans 13 amino acids. The V gene end was trimmed by 3 bases and the J gene end by 4 bases; junction bases not matched to a gene: 1. The CDR3: CASSMQGAYGYTF. The DNA of the CDR3 is TGTGCCAGTAGTATGCAGGGGGCCTATGGCTACACCTTC.

This clone was seen only a few times. V usage is TRBV6-5 and J usage is TRBJ1-1, with 9 bases aligning to TRBD1. The CDR3 length is 15 residues. Germline V gives CDR1 MNHEY, CDR2 SVGAGI. Losses at the gene ends were 5 bases for V and 1 base for J; bases not matched to a gene: 5. For the CDR3, the DNA is TGTGCCAGCAGTACGTTGGGACAGGGGAACACTGAAGCTTTCTTT. Translation gives CASSTLGQGNTEAFF.

CDR3 region: CASSERLGNTGELFF. The CDR3, as DNA: TGTGCCAGCAGTGAGCGACTAGGGAACACCGGGGAGCTGTTTTTT. The chain combines TRBV9 with TRBJ2-2, with a tentative D call TRBD2 (6 bases). CDR3 length: 15 amino acids. Germline V gene lookup returns CDR1 SGDLS and CDR2 YYNGEE. Trimming took off 5 bases at V and 1 base at J, with 12 bases between the two ends.

The chain carries TRBV10-3 and TRBJ1-2, with 9 bases that match TRBD1. J lost 8 bases, V lost 9 bases, and 10 bases had no gene match. Germline CDR1 and CDR2: ENHRY and SYGVKD. This CDR3 has 13 residues. CDR3 coding DNA: TGTGCCATACAGGGACAGGGCATGGACGGCTACACCTTC. Protein sequence: CAIQGQGMDGYTF.

This chain joins TRBV7-9 and TRBJ1-1; D might be TRBD1 (5 bases). This CDR3 is built from 12 residues. Trimming removed 2 bases from V and 4 bases from J, with 5 bases in between. CDR1 and CDR2 from the germline V gene are SEHNR and FQNEAQ (reference sequence). CDR3 sequence reads: CASSLRGTEAFF. CDR3 coding DNA: TGTGCCAGCAGCTTAAGGGGCACTGAAGCTTTCTTT. Using reference TRBV7-9 and TRBJ1-1 for the parts outside the CDR3, the full variable domain is DTGVSQNPRHKITKRGQNVTFRCDPISEHNRLYWYRQTLGQGPEFLTYFQNEAQLEKSRLLSDRFSAERPKGSFSTLEIQRTEQGDSAMYLCASSLRGTEAFFGQGTRLTVV.